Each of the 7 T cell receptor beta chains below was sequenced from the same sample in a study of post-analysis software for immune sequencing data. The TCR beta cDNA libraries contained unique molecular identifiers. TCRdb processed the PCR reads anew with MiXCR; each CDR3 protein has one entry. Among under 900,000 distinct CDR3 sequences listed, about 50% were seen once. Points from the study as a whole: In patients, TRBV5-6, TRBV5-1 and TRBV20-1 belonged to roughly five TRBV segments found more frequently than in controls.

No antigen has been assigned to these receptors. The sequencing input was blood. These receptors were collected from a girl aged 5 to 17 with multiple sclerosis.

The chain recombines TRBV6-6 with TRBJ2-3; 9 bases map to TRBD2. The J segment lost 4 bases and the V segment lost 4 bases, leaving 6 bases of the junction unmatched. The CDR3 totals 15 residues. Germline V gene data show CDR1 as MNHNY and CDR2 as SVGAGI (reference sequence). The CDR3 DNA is TGTGCCAGCAGTTTGGGTAGCGGGAGTCCAGATACGCAGTATTTT. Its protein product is CASSLGSGSPDTQYF.

The DNA of the CDR3 is TGTGCCAGCAGCCGCCTAGGGACGGGACTAGCGGGAGGTGGCACCGGGGAGCTGTTTTTT. Its translation is CASSRLGTGLAGGGTGELFF. The chain combines TRBV7-3 with TRBJ2-2, with 15 bases lining up with TRBD2. V gave up 5 bases and J gave up 4 bases; unmatched junction bases: 14. Germline CDR1 SGHTA, CDR2 FQGTGA. The CDR3 consists of 20 residues. The full variable domain, completed using reference TRBV7-3 and TRBJ2-2, is GAGVSQTPSNKVTEKGKYVELRCDPISGHTALYWYRQSLGQGPEFLIYFQGTGAADDSGLPNDRFFAVRPEGSVSTLKIQRTERGDSAVYLCASSRLGTGLAGGGTGELFFGEGSRLTVL.

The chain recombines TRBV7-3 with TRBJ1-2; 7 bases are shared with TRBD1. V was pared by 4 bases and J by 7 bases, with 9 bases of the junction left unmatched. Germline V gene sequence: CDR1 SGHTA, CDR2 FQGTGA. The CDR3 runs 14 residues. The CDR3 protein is CASSSLGTVSGYTF. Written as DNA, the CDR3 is TGTGCCAGCAGCTCTCTGGGGACAGTGAGTGGCTACACCTTC.

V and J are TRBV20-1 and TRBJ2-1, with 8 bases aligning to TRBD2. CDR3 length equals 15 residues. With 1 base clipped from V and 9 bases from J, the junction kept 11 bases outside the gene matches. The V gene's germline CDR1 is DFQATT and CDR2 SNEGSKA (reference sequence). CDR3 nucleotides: TGCAGTGCTAGAGCTGGGTCTAGCGGGCGGGGTGAGCAGTTCTTC. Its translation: CSARAGSSGRGEQFF.

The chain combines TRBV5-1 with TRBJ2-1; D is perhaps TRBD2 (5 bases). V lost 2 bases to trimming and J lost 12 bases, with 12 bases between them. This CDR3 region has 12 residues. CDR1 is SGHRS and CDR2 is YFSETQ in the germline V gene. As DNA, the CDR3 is TGCGCCAGCAGCTTACTAGGGAGTGCGCAGTTCTTC. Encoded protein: CASSLLGSAQFF. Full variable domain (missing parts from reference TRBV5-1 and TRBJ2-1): KAGVTQTPRYLIKTRGQQVTLSCSPISGHRSVSWYQQTPGQGLQFLFEYFSETQRNKGNFPGRFSGRQFSNSRSEMNVSTLELGDSALYLCASSLLGSAQFFGPGTRLTVL.

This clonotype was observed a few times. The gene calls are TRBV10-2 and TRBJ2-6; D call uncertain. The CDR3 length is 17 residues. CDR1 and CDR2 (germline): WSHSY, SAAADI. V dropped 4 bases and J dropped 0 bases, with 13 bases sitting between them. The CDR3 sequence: CASSARFPSSGANVLTF. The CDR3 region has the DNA TGCGCCAGCAGTGCAAGGTTCCCTAGCTCTGGGGCCAACGTCCTGACTTTC.

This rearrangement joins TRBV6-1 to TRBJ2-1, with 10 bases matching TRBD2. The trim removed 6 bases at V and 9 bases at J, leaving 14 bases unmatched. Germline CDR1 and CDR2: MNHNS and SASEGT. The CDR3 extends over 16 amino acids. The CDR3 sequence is CASSRELAGPGGEQFF. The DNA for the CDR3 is TGTGCCAGCAGCCGTGAACTAGCGGGACCAGGGGGTGAGCAGTTCTTC.